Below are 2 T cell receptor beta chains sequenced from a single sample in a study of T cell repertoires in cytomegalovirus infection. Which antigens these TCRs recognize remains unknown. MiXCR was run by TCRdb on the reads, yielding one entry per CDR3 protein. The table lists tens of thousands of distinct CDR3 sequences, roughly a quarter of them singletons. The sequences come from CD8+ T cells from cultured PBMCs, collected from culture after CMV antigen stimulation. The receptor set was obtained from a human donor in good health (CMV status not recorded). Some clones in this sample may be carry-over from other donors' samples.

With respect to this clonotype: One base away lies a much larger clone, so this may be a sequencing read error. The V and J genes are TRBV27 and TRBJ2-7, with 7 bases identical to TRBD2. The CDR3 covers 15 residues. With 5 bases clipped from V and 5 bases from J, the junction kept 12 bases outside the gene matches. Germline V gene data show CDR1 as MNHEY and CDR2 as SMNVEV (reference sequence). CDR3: CASSGSGRGMNEQYF. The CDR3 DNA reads TGTGCCAGCAGTGGATCGGGGCGGGGGATGAACGAGCAGTACTTC.

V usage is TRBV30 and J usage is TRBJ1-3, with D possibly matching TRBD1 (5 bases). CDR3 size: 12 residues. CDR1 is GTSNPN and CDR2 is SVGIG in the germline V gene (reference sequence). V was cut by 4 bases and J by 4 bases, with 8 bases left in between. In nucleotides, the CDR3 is TGTGCCTGGAAGGGGCCGGGAAACACCATATATTTT. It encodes CAWKGPGNTIYF.